The 13 T cell receptor beta chains below all came from one sample that was sequenced in a study of beta chain features in type 1 diabetes. Study conclusions and caveats: All four CD4+ subsets from Type 1 diabetes patients carried moderately but significantly shorter TCRB CDR3s.

For these TCRs, the target antigens are not known. The sequenced template was cDNA made from the entire isolated RNA. Measured with immunoSEQ multiplex PCR; TCRdb has only the in-frame clones, and not every one. The sample consists of roughly 160,000 clones, roughly 7.1% of them appearing once. The sample comprised central memory CD4+ T cells from blood. The receptors stem from a woman aged 40 to 49 with type 1 diabetes.

This chain uses TRBV28 with TRBJ1-2; maybe TRBD1 (6 bases). Germline assignment: CDR1 MDHEN and CDR2 SYDVKM. V lost 8 bases and J lost 6, with 28 bases in between. The length of the CDR3 is 17 residues. The CDR3 bases are TGTGCCAGCGGAGCCCGGGGGGGCTCCCCTCAGCGCGATGGCTACACCTTC. Translating it yields CASGARGGSPQRDGYTF.

This clone appeared a few times. DNA for the CDR3: TGCGCCAGCAGCCCCTCGACAGGGAGTCGCTCACCCCTCCACTTT. Translated, it gives CASSPSTGSRSPLHF. This chain connects TRBV5-1 to TRBJ1-6; 7 bases match TRBD1. The CDR3 contains 15 residues. V lost 4 bases, J lost 10 bases, and 11 bases stayed unmatched. Germline V CDR1 and CDR2: SGHRS, YFSETQ. Complete variable domain (other parts from reference TRBV5-1 and TRBJ1-6): KAGVTQTPRYLIKTRGQQVTLSCSPISGHRSVSWYQQTPGQGLQFLFEYFSETQRNKGNFPGRFSGRQFSNSRSEMNVSTLELGDSALYLCASSPSTGSRSPLHFGNGTRLTVT.

This clone has a count of ten or more. The chain carries TRBV6-1 and TRBJ2-2; D perhaps matches TRBD1 (9 bases). The CDR3 is 15 residues long. Germline V lookup: CDR1 MNHNS, CDR2 SASEGT. V lost 10 bases and J 5 bases, leaving 20 bases between the germline ends. In DNA form, the CDR3 reads TGTGCCACGGGAGGGGGACAGGGTTGGACCGGGGAGCTGTTTTTT. Protein product: CATGGGQGWTGELFF.

This clone turned up a few times. The rearrangement joins TRBV29-1 to TRBJ2-1, with 8 bases fitting TRBD2. Per germline, CDR1 SQVTM and CDR2 ANQGSEA. Germline trimming cut 5 bases from V and 6 bases from J; bases unmatched to any gene: 21. CDR3 size: 18 residues. The CDR3 here is CSVPGEAGVPTRPNEQFF. Written as DNA, the CDR3 is TGCAGCGTTCCCGGGGAAGCGGGAGTCCCCACCCGGCCCAATGAGCAGTTCTTC.

The chain uses TRBV10-3 and TRBJ2-5, with 8 bases matching TRBD2. The CDR3 spans 13 residues. J lost 5 bases, V lost 8 bases, and 7 bases had no gene match. CDR1 is ENHRY and CDR2 is SYGVKD in the germline V gene. The CDR3 region has the DNA TGTGCCATCTCCCGGGAGGGCGTGGAGACCCAGTACTTC. Residues: CAISREGVETQYF.

The V and J genes are TRBV29-1 and TRBJ1-1; D uncertain. Germline V gene sequence: CDR1 SQVTM, CDR2 ANQGSEA. Trimming pared 8 bases from V and 1 base from J, leaving 14 bases between. This CDR3 contains 13 residues. CDR3 in DNA: TGCAGCCCCTGGCTACCGGGGAACACTGAAGCTTTCTTT. Translating gives CSPWLPGNTEAFF. The full variable domain, with the rest looked up from reference TRBV29-1 and TRBJ1-1, is SAVISQKPSRDICQRGTSLTIQCQVDSQVTMMFWYRQQPGQSLTLIATANQGSEATYESGFVIDKFPISRPNLTFSTLTVSNMSPEDSSIYLCSPWLPGNTEAFFGQGTRLTVV.

This chain links TRBV29-1 with TRBJ2-3; no firm D call. CDR1 and CDR2 from the germline V gene are SQVTM and ANQGSEA. V was clipped by 2 bases and J by 6 bases, with 12 bases between them. This CDR3 region has 13 residues. The chain's CDR3 is CSVEPRGSDTQYF. The CDR3 region has the DNA TGCAGCGTTGAACCCCGAGGCTCGGATACGCAGTATTTT.

Only a few counts were recorded for this clone. The chain has TRBV9 and TRBJ1-1, with a tentative D call TRBD1 (6 bases). The CDR3 is 16 residues long. V was clipped by 0 bases and J by 6 bases, with 18 bases between them. The germline V gene has CDR1 SGDLS and CDR2 YYNGEE. Written as DNA, the CDR3 is TGTGCCAGCAGCGTAGCTACGGGCAGGGGAAGCTCTGAAGCTTTCTTT. Translation: CASSVATGRGSSEAFF.

The sample holds a few counts of this clone. The V gene is TRBV5-4, the J gene TRBJ2-5, with D possibly being TRBD1 (6 bases). The germline V and J ends were trimmed by 4 bases and 2 bases, with 18 bases remaining between them. CDR3 size: 16 residues. CDR1 is SGHNT and CDR2 is YYREEE in the germline V gene (reference sequence). CDR3 residues: CASSTSLQGRQETQYF. Here the CDR3 DNA reads TGTGCCAGCAGCACCTCCCTACAGGGTCGGCAAGAGACCCAGTACTTC.

This chain connects TRBV27 to TRBJ1-5; 8 positions match TRBD1. The CDR3 length is 14 residues. The germline CDR1 and CDR2 sequences are MNHEY and SMNVEV (reference sequence). The V segment lost 10 bases and the J segment 5 bases; nucleotides outside the gene matches: 10. In DNA, the CDR3 is TGTGCCACTCGTCAGGGGGCAGGGGATCAGCCCCAGCATTTT. Translating it yields CATRQGAGDQPQHF.

This clone has a handful of counts. The V gene is TRBV7-3, the J gene TRBJ2-5; TRBD2 matches 9 bases. With 5 bases clipped from V and 5 bases from J, the junction kept 3 bases outside the gene matches. This CDR3 region has 13 residues. Germline V lookup: CDR1 SGHTA, CDR2 FQGTGA. The CDR3, as DNA: TGTGCCAGCAGCAGGACTAGCGATGAGACCCAGTACTTC. It yields the protein CASSRTSDETQYF.

This chain links TRBV19 with TRBJ2-3; D possibly corresponds to TRBD1 (6 bases). Trimming took 6 bases from V and 2 from J, leaving 12 bases between them. Germline V gene data show CDR1 as LNHDA and CDR2 as SQIVND (reference sequence). This CDR3 is built from 14 residues. The CDR3 here is CASSSQGSTDTQYF. The CDR3 DNA reads as TGTGCCAGTAGCTCACAGGGTTCCACAGATACGCAGTATTTT.

The V gene is TRBV29-1, the J gene TRBJ1-1, with 7 bases identical to TRBD1. Trimming at V came to 4 bases and at J to 11 bases, leaving 10 bases not matched to a gene. There are 12 residues in the CDR3. Germline lookup yields CDR1 SQVTM and CDR2 ANQGSEA. The CDR3 sequence is CSVGQGLSGAFF. CDR3 coding DNA: TGCAGCGTTGGACAGGGTCTAAGCGGGGCTTTCTTT.